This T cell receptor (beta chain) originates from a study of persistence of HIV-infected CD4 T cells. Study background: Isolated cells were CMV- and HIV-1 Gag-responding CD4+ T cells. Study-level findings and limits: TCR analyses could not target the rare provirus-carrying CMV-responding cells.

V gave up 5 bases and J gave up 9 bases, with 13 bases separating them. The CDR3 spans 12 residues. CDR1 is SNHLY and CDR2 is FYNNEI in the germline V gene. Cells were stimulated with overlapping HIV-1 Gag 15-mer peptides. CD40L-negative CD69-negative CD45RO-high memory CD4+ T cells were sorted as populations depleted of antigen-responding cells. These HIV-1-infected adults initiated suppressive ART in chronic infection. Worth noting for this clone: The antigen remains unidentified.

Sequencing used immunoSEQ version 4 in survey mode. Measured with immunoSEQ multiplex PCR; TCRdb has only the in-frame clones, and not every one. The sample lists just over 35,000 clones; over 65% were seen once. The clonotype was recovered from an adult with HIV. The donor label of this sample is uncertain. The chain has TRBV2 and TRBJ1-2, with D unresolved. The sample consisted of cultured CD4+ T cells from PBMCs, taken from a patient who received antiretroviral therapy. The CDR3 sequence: CASSFPTGSYTF. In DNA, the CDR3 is TGTGCCAGCAGTTTCCCTACGGGGAGCTACACCTTC.